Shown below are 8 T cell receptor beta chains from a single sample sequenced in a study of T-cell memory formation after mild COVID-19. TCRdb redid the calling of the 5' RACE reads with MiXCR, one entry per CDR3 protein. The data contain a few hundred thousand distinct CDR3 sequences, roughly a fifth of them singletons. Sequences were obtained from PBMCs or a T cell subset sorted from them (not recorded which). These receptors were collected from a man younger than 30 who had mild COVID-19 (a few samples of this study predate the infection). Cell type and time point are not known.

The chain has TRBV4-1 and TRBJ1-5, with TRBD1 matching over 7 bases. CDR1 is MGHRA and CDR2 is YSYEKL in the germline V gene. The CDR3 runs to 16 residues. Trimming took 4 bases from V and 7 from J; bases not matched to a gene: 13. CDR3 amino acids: CASSPGQVGGGQPQHF. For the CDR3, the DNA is TGCGCCAGCAGCCCAGGGCAAGTGGGAGGGGGCCAGCCCCAGCATTTT.

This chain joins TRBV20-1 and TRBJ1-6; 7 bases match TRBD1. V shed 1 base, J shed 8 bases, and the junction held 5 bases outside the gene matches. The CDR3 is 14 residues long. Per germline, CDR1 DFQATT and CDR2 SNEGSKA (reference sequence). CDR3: CSARVFRGDSPLHF. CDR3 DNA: TGCAGTGCTAGAGTTTTCAGGGGGGATTCACCCCTCCACTTT.

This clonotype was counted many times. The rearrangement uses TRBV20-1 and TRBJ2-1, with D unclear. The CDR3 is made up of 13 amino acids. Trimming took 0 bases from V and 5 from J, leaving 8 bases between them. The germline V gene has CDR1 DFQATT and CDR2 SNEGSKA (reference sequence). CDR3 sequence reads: CSARDRQDNEQFF. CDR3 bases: TGCAGTGCTAGAGATCGGCAGGACAATGAGCAGTTCTTC.

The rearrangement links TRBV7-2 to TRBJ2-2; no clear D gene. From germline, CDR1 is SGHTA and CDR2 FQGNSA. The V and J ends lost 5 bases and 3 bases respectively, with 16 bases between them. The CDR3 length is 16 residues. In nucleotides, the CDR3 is TGTGCCAGCAGCCCCCCCCTTCGATTCTACACCGGGGAGCTGTTTTTT. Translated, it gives CASSPPLRFYTGELFF.

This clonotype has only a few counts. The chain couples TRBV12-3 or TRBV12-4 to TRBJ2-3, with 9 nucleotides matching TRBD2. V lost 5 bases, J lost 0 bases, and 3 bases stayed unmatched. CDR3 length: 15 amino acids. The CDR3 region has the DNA TGTGCCAGCAGTCCGGGACTAGCAAGCACAGATACGCAGTATTTT. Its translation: CASSPGLASTDTQYF.

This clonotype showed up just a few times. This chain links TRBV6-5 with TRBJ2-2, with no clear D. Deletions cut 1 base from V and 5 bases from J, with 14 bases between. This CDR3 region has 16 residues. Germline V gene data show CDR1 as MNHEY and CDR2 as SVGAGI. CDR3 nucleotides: TGTGCCAGCAGTTACTACCACGAATCAGTAACCGGGGAGCTGTTTTTT. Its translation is CASSYYHESVTGELFF.

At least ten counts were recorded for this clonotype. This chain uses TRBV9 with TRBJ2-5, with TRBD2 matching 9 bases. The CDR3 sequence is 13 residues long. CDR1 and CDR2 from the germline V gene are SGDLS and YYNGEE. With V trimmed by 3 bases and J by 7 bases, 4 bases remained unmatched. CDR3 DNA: TGTGCCAGCAGCGAGGGACTAGCCGTGACCCAGTACTTC. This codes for CASSEGLAVTQYF.

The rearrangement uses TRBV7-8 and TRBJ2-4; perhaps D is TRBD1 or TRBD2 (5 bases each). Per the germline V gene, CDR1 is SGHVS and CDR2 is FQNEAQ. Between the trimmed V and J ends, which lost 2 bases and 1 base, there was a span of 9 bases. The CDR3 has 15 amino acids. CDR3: CASSLYWGAKNIQYF. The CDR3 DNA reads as TGTGCCAGCAGCTTATATTGGGGGGCCAAAAACATTCAGTACTTC. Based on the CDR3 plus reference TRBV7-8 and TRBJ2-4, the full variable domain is GAGVSQSPRYKVAKRGQDVALRCDPISGHVSLFWYQQALGQGPEFLTYFQNEAQLDKSGLPSDRFFAERPEGSVSTLKIQRTQQEDSAVYLCASSLYWGAKNIQYFGAGTRLSVL.